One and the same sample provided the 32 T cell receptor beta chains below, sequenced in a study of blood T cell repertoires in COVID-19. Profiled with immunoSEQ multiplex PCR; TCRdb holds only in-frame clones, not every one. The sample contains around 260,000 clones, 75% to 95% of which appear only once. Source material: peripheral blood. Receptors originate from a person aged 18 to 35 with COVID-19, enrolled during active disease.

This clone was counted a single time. The CDR3 bases are TGTGCCATCAGTGTGAAAGCGGGAGGCACAGATACGCAGTATTTT. Translation gives CAISVKAGGTDTQYF. The genes are TRBV10-3 and TRBJ2-3; 8 nucleotides agree with TRBD2. Germline CDR1 and CDR2: ENHRY and SYGVKD. V trimming: 4 bases; J trimming: 1 base; junction bases outside the gene matches: 4. This CDR3 spans 15 amino acids.

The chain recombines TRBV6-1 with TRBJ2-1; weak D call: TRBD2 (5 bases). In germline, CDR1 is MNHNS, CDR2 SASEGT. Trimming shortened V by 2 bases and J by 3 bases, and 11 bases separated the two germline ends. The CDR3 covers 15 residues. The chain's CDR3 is CASSEQTGSYNEQFF. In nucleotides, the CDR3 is TGTGCCAGCAGTGAACAAACGGGGAGCTACAATGAGCAGTTCTTC.

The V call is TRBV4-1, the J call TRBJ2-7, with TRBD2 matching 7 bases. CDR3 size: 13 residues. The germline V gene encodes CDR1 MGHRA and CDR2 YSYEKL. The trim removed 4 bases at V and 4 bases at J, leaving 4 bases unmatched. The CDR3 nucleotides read TGCGCCAGCAGCCCGACAGCGGGATACGAGCAGTACTTC. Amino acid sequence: CASSPTAGYEQYF.

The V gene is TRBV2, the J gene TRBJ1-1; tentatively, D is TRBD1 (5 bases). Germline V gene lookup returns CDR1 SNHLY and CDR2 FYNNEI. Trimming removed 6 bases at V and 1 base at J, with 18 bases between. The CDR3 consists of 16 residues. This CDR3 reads CASSHSGLIPNTEAFF. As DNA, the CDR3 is TGTGCCAGCAGCCACTCAGGGCTAATTCCGAACACTGAAGCTTTCTTT.

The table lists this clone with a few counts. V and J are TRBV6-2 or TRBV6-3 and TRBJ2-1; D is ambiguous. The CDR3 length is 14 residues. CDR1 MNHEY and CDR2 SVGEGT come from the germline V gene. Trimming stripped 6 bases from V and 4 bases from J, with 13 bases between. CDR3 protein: CASSHSPPYNEQFF. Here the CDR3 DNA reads TGTGCCAGCAGCCACAGCCCCCCTTACAATGAGCAGTTCTTC.

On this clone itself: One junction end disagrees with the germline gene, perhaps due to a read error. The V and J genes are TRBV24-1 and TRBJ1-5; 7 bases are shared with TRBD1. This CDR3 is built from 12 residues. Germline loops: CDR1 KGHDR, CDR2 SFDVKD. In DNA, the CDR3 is TGTGCCACCAGTGATTTGGGGACAGTATTCTTTTTT. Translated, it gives CATSDLGTVFFF.

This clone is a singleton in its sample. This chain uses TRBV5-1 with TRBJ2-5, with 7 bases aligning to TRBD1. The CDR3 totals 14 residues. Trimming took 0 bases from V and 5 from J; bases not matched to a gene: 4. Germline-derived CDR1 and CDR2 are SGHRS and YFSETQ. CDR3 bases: TGCGCCAGCAGCTTGGGACAGGGAGACGAGACCCAGTACTTC. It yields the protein CASSLGQGDETQYF.

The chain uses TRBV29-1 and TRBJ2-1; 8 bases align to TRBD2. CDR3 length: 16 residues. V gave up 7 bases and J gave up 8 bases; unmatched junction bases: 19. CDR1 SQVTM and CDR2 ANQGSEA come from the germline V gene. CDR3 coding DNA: TGCAGCGCCGTTGGTGGAATAGCGGGAACGGGCGATGAGCAGTTCTTC. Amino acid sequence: CSAVGGIAGTGDEQFF.

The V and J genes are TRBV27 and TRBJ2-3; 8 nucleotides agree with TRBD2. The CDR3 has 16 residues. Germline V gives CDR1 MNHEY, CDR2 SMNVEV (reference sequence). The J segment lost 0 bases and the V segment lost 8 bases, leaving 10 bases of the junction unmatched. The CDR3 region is CASGVAGITSTDTQYF. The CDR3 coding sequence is TGTGCCAGCGGGGTAGCGGGGATAACTAGCACAGATACGCAGTATTTT.

The DNA of the CDR3 is TGTGCCAGCAGTACCACAGGGGCGTCTGGCTACACCTTC. Translated: CASSTTGASGYTF. The rearrangement uses TRBV27 and TRBJ1-2; 7 nucleotides agree with TRBD1. V was pared by 5 bases and J by 7 bases, with 7 bases of the junction left unmatched. Germline assignment: CDR1 MNHEY and CDR2 SMNVEV (reference sequence). The CDR3 is 13 residues long.

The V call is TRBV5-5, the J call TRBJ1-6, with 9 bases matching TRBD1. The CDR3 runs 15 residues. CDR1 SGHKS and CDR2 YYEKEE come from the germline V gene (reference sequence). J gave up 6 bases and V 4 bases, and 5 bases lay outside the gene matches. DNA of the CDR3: TGTGCCAGCAGCCCGCTGACAGGGGGTAATTCACCCCTCCACTTT. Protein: CASSPLTGGNSPLHF.

CDR3 coding DNA: TGTGCCAGCAGCCCCCGCGCAGGGAACGAGCAGTACTTC. Translated, it gives CASSPRAGNEQYF. V usage is TRBV7-2 and J usage is TRBJ2-7; tentative D call: TRBD1 (5 bases). This CDR3 has 13 amino acids. V was pared by 5 bases and J by 5 bases, with 13 bases between. The germline CDR1 and CDR2 sequences are SGHTA and FQGNSA.

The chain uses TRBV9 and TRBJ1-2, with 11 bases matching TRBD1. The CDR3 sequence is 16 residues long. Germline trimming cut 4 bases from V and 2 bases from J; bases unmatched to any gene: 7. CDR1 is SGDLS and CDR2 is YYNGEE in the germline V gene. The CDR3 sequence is CASSPRTGGENYGYTF. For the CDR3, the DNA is TGTGCCAGCAGCCCCAGGACAGGGGGCGAGAACTATGGCTACACCTTC.

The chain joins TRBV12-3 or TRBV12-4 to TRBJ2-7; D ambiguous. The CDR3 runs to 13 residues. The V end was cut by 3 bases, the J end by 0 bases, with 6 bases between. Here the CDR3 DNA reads TGTGCCAGCAGTTTGTCCCGCTCCTACGAGCAGTACTTC. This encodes CASSLSRSYEQYF.

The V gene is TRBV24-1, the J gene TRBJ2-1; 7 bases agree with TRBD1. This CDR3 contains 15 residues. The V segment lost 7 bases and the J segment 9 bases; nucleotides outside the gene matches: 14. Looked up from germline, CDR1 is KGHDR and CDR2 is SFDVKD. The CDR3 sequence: CATSPTQGLQGEQFF. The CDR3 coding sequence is TGTGCCACCAGCCCGACACAGGGGTTACAGGGTGAGCAGTTCTTC.

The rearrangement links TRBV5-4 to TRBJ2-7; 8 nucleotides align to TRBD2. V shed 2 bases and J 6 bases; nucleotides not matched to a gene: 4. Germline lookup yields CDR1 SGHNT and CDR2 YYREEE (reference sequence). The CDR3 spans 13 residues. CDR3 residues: CASSLTSGGEQYF. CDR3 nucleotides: TGTGCCAGCAGCTTAACTAGCGGCGGCGAGCAGTACTTC.

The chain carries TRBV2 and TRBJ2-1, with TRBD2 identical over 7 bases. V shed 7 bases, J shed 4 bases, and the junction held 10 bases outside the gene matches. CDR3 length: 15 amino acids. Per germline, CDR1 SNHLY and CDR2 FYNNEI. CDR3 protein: CASTRLAGAYNEQFF. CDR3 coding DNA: TGTGCCAGCACTCGACTAGCTGGGGCATACAATGAGCAGTTCTTC.

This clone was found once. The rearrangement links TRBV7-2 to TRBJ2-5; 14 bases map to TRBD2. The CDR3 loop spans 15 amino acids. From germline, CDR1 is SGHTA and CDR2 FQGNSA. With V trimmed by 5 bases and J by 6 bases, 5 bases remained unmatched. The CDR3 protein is CASSPGTSGSQTQYF. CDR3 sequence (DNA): TGTGCCAGCAGCCCCGGGACTAGCGGGAGTCAGACCCAGTACTTC.

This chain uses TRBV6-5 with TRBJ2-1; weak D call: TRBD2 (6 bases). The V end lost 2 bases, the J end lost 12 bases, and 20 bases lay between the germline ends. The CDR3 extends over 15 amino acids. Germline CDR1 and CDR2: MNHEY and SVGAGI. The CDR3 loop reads CASSYGREPPMLQFF. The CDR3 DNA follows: TGTGCCAGCAGTTACGGGCGGGAACCCCCAATGTTGCAGTTCTTC.

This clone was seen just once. The CDR3 is CASSASLEGSSETQYF. CDR3 sequence (DNA): TGTGCCAGCAGTGCTTCGCTGGAGGGTTCGTCAGAGACCCAGTACTTC. This chain links TRBV25-1 with TRBJ2-5; D possibly corresponds to TRBD2 (6 bases). Germline lookup yields CDR1 MGHDK and CDR2 SYGVNS. The CDR3 totals 16 residues. The germline V and J ends were trimmed by 4 bases and 4 bases, with 19 bases remaining between them.

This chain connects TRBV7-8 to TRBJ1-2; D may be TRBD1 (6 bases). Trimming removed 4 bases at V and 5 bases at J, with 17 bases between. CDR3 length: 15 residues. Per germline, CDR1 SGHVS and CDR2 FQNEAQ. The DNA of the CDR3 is TGTGCCAGCAGCTCCAACAGGGTAGTAGATTATGGCTACACCTTC. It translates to CASSSNRVVDYGYTF.

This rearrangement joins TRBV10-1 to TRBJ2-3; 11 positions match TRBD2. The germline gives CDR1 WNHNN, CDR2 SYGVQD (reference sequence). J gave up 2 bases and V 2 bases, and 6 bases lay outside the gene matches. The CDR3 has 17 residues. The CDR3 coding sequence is TGCGCCAGCAGTGAGGGGGGACTAGCGGATAACACAGATACGCAGTATTTT. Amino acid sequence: CASSEGGLADNTDTQYF.

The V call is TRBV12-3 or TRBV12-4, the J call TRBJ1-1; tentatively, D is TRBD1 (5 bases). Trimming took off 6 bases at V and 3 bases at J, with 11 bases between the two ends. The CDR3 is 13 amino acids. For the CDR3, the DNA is TGTGCCAGCAGCCCCGGGGGGTACACTGAAGCTTTCTTT. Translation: CASSPGGYTEAFF.

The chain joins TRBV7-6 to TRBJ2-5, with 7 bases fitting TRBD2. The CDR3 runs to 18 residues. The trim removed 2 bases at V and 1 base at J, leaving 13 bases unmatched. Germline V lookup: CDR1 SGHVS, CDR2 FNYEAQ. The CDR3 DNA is TGTGCCAGCAGCTTAAATCGCGGGAGTGCAAGAACCCAAGAGACCCAGTACTTC. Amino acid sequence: CASSLNRGSARTQETQYF.

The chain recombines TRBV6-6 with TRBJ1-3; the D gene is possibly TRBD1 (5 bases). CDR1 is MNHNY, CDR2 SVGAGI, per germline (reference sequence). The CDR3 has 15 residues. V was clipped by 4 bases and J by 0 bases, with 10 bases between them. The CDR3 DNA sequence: TGTGCCAGCAGTTCCACGACAGTCTCTGGAAACACCATATATTTT. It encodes CASSSTTVSGNTIYF.

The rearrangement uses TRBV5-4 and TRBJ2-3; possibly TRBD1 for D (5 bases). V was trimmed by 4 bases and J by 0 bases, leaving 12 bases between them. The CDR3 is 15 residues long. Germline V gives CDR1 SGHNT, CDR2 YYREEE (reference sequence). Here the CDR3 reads CASSAGKTSTDTQYF. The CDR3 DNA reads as TGTGCCAGCAGCGCAGGGAAGACTAGCACAGATACGCAGTATTTT.

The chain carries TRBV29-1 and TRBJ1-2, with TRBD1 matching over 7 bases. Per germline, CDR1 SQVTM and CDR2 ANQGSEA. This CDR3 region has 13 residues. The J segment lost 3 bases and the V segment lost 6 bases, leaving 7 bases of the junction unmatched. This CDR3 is CSVAVGTDYGYTF. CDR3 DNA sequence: TGCAGCGTAGCGGTGGGGACAGACTATGGCTACACCTTC.

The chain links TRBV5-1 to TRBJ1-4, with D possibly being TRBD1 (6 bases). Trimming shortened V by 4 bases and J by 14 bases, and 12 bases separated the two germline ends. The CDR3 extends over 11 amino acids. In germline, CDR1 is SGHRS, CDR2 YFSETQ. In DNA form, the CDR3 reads TGCGCCAGCAGCGGTGGACAGCACCTGTTTTTT. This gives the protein CASSGGQHLFF. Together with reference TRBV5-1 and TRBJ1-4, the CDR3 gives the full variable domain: KAGVTQTPRYLIKTRGQQVTLSCSPISGHRSVSWYQQTPGQGLQFLFEYFSETQRNKGNFPGRFSGRQFSNSRSEMNVSTLELGDSALYLCASSGGQHLFFGSGTQLSVL.

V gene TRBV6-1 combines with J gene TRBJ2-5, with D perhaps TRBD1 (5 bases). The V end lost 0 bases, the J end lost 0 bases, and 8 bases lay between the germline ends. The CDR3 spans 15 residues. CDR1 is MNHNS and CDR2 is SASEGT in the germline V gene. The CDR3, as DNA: TGTGCCAGCAGTGAAGCTAGGGGCCACCAAGAGACCCAGTACTTC. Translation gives CASSEARGHQETQYF.

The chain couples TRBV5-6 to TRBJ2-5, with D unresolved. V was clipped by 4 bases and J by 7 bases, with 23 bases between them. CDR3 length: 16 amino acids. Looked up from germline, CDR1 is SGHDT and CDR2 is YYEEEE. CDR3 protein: CASSTYSFVAVGTQYF. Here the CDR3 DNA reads TGTGCCAGCAGCACCTACTCATTCGTCGCGGTAGGGACCCAGTACTTC.

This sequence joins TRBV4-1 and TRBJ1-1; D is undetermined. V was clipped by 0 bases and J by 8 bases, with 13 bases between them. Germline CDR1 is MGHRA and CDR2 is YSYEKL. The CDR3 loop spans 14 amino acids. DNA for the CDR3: TGCGCCAGCAGCCAAGATCCCCAGTTGAACGAAGCTTTCTTT. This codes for CASSQDPQLNEAFF.

CDR3 sequence reads: CSASITGQGKGYGYTF. The CDR3 coding sequence is TGCAGTGCTAGTATCACGGGACAGGGGAAGGGCTATGGCTACACCTTC. V usage is TRBV20-1 and J usage is TRBJ1-2; 10 bases align to TRBD1. V shed 3 bases, J shed 4 bases, and the junction held 11 bases outside the gene matches. CDR3 size: 16 residues. Germline lookup yields CDR1 DFQATT and CDR2 SNEGSKA (reference sequence).